The clone carrying this T cell receptor beta chain was recorded at least ten times. Its antigen is currently unknown. V lost 6 bases and J 0 bases, leaving 14 bases between the germline ends. Looked up from germline, CDR1 is MNHEY and CDR2 is SMNVEV (reference sequence). The CDR3 spans 15 residues. The use of genomic DNA as template underpinned the TCR beta VDJ and CDR3 profiling. One entry per CDR3 protein, called by TCRdb with MiXCR from the reads. In the table there are 50,000 or so distinct CDR3 sequences, around 60% of which are singletons. These data belong to a study of CD8+CD57+ T cells in acquired aplastic anemia. For sequencing, patients were chosen who had shown expansion of CD8+CD57+ cells by flow cytometry. Severe acquired aplastic anemia was the diagnosis recorded for all patients. At blood sampling, none of the patients had yet received therapy. Study observations and caveats: Significance was not reached for CD8+ Simpson's diversity between patients and controls. Overlapping CD8+ CDR3 repertoires of patients and controls contained nearly 30 shared sequences.

This TCR came from a human donor with aplastic anemia. The source material was sorted CD4+, CD8+, or CD8+CD57+ T cells (not recorded which) from PBMCs. This rearrangement joins TRBV27 to TRBJ2-5; a weak D match, TRBD2 (6 bases). The CDR3 bases are TGTGCCAGCAGCCCCTCGGGACTTTACCAAGAGACCCAGTACTTC. It translates to CASSPSGLYQETQYF.